This T cell receptor (beta chain) came from a study of shared clonotypes between healthy human individuals. Some clones are missing from TCRdb's copy, which holds only in-frame ones; the method was immunoSEQ multiplex PCR. Of 2 million to 2.5 million clones in the sample, roughly 93% were seen once. The receptor's source is a man aged 18-30 years in good health. Some clones in this sample may be carry-over from other donors' samples. Sequencing was performed on naive CD4+ T cells from PBMCs. Subset indicated: CD45RA+ positively selected.

CDR3 sequence: CASSLGGSQPQHF. The DNA of the CDR3 is TGTGCCAGCAGTTTGGGTGGTAGTCAGCCCCAGCATTTT. This chain links TRBV6-6 with TRBJ1-5; D is undetermined. V lost 4 bases and J 6 bases, leaving 10 bases between the germline ends. Germline loops: CDR1 MNHNY, CDR2 SVGAGI (reference sequence). The CDR3 totals 13 residues.